This TCR beta chain stems from a study of blood T cell repertoires in COVID-19. Study-wide background: The origin of the acute and convalescent COVID-19 samples was the United States, Italy and Spain. The cDNA or gDNA used as material had been derived from T cells, B-cell-depleted T cells, or PBMCs.

This CDR3 is built from 14 residues. CDR1 is KGHSH, CDR2 LQKENI, per germline. V gave up 3 bases and J gave up 5 bases, with 13 bases separating them. Per the study methods: Nucleated cell number was recorded as an estimate derived from reference gene primer amplification. The method was immunoSEQ multiplex PCR; TCRdb's version includes in-frame clones alone and lacks a portion of them. The DNA gave D and trimming, while V, J and clone size come from that table. The sample records around 210,000 clones, roughly 80% being singletons. Seattle-derived patients entered the study during active infection and were followed longitudinally.

The chain joins TRBV18 to TRBJ1-2, with D possibly being TRBD1 (6 bases). What was sequenced was peripheral blood. The source of this sequence is a woman older than 75 with COVID-19, enrolled during active disease. CDR3 sequence (DNA): TGTGCCAGCTCACCGGCAGGGGAGGGATATGGCTACACCTTC. Translating gives CASSPAGEGYGYTF.